Below, 31 T cell receptor beta chains from the same sample are listed, as sequenced in a study of blood T cell repertoires in COVID-19. Clones were sequenced by immunoSEQ multiplex PCR, and TCRdb holds only the in-frame ones, with some missing. There are roughly 18,000 clones in the sample; around 92% occur only once, and around 7.2% lies in the top ten. The sequenced sample was peripheral blood. These receptor sequences come from a human donor in a cohort sampled during active COVID-19.

This chain uses TRBV19 with TRBJ1-2; 9 bases line up with TRBD1. The CDR3 has 17 amino acids. Trimming removed 0 bases from V and 8 bases from J; junction bases left unmatched: 13. Germline CDR1 reads LNHDA; CDR2 reads SQIVND (reference sequence). Here the CDR3 DNA reads TGTGCCAGTAGTATAGATCGAGGACAGGGGTCGATCGCAGGCTACACCTTC. Amino acid sequence: CASSIDRGQGSIAGYTF.

The V call is TRBV19, the J call TRBJ2-7, with 8 nucleotides matching TRBD1. This CDR3 comprises 13 residues. From germline, CDR1 is LNHDA and CDR2 SQIVND (reference sequence). The V segment lost 7 bases and the J segment 6 bases; nucleotides outside the gene matches: 8. This chain's CDR3 is CASTRGTGGEQYF. The CDR3 DNA reads as TGTGCCAGTACCAGGGGTACAGGGGGCGAGCAGTACTTC.

The gene calls are TRBV12-5 and TRBJ1-2; TRBD1 matches at 7 bases. The V gene end was trimmed by 5 bases and the J gene end by 8 bases; junction bases not matched to a gene: 8. Germline CDR1 reads LGHNT; CDR2 reads FRNRAP. The CDR3 is 13 residues long. The chain's CDR3 is CASGPPGGEGYTF. The CDR3 DNA sequence: TGTGCTAGTGGTCCGCCAGGGGGAGAAGGCTACACCTTC.

The chain has TRBV20-1 and TRBJ1-1, with TRBD1 matching over 8 bases. Germline CDR1 and CDR2: DFQATT and SNEGSKA (reference sequence). V lost 3 bases, J lost 1 base, and 1 base stayed unmatched. The CDR3 extends over 13 amino acids. DNA for the CDR3: TGCAGTGCTAGTGGGACAGGGAACACTGAAGCTTTCTTT. Protein: CSASGTGNTEAFF.

The chain links TRBV7-3 to TRBJ2-2, with 10 bases aligning to TRBD1. The germline gives CDR1 SGHTA, CDR2 FQGTGA. The CDR3 has 15 residues. J gave up 8 bases and V 3 bases, and 6 bases lay outside the gene matches. DNA for the CDR3: TGTGCCAGCAGCTTGGGACAGGGGATCGTTGGGGAGCTGTTTTTT. Translation gives CASSLGQGIVGELFF.

The rearrangement links TRBV3-1 (or the pseudogene TRBV3-2) to TRBJ2-5; 13 nucleotides line up with TRBD2. Trimming took 0 bases from V and 6 from J; bases not matched to a gene: 7. CDR1 is LGHDT, CDR2 YNNKEL, per germline (reference sequence). This CDR3 has 17 amino acids. The CDR3, as DNA: TGTGCCAGCAGCCAAGAGCAGACTAGCGGGAGGTTGAAGACCCAGTACTTC. Amino acid sequence: CASSQEQTSGRLKTQYF.

The chain recombines TRBV5-1 with TRBJ2-1; 8 nucleotides agree with TRBD2. Trimming took 0 bases from V and 3 from J; bases not matched to a gene: 2. The CDR3 totals 15 residues. CDR1 and CDR2 from the germline V gene are SGHRS and YFSETQ. This chain's CDR3 is CASSLVAGNYNEQFF. DNA of the CDR3: TGCGCCAGCAGCTTGGTAGCGGGGAACTACAATGAGCAGTTCTTC.

This clone was found once. The genes are TRBV29-1 and TRBJ2-2; tentative D call: TRBD1 (6 bases). CDR1 SQVTM and CDR2 ANQGSEA come from the germline V gene. There are 14 residues in the CDR3. V was trimmed by 5 bases and J by 1 base, leaving 11 bases between them. CDR3 region: CSVKGQKNTGELFF. In nucleotides, the CDR3 is TGCAGCGTTAAAGGACAGAAGAACACCGGGGAGCTGTTTTTT.

The chain uses TRBV30 and TRBJ2-1, with 7 bases fitting TRBD2. The germline CDR1 and CDR2 sequences are GTSNPN and SVGIG (reference sequence). The V segment lost 6 bases and the J segment 10 bases; nucleotides outside the gene matches: 12. This CDR3 region has 13 residues. The CDR3 DNA is TGTGCCTGCCTCCCCGGACTAGTCAGCGAGCAGTTCTTC. Its protein is CACLPGLVSEQFF.

The V gene is TRBV29-1, the J gene TRBJ2-3; the D gene is possibly TRBD2 (5 bases). The CDR3 has 13 amino acids. V lost 3 bases and J lost 3, with 10 bases in between. The germline CDR1 and CDR2 sequences are SQVTM and ANQGSEA. CDR3 amino acids: CSVDRGWTDTQYF. The CDR3 DNA reads as TGCAGCGTTGATCGGGGATGGACAGATACGCAGTATTTT.

The chain employs TRBV15 and TRBJ1-2; TRBD1 might be the D (5 bases). From germline, CDR1 is LNHNV and CDR2 YYDKDF (reference sequence). V was pared by 0 bases and J by 6 bases, with 11 bases between. The CDR3 length is 14 residues. The chain's CDR3 is CATSRDPSGDGYTF. The CDR3 coding sequence is TGTGCCACCAGCAGAGATCCATCGGGGGATGGCTACACCTTC.

Only one count was recorded for this clone. This chain links TRBV12-3 or TRBV12-4 with TRBJ1-2, with D tentatively TRBD1 (5 bases). The CDR3 spans 13 residues. The V and J ends lost 6 bases and 7 bases respectively, with 15 bases between them. CDR3 nucleotides: TGTGCCAGCAGCCCTGACAGTACCCTTGGCTACACCTTC. It yields the protein CASSPDSTLGYTF.

J is TRBJ2-7 and V is TRBV19; a weak D match, TRBD1 (7 bases). Trimming removed 5 bases from V and 6 bases from J, with 17 bases in between. The CDR3 contains 14 residues. Per germline, CDR1 LNHDA and CDR2 SQIVND (reference sequence). The CDR3: CASSGGRGVSEQYF. CDR3 in DNA: TGTGCCAGTAGTGGCGGCAGGGGGGTCTCCGAGCAGTACTTC.

The rearrangement links TRBV5-4 to TRBJ2-1, with 7 bases matching TRBD1. The CDR3 extends over 15 amino acids. Germline V gene lookup returns CDR1 SGHNT and CDR2 YYREEE (reference sequence). J lost 1 base, V lost 0 bases, and 1 base had no gene match. The CDR3 sequence is CASSLVRGSYNEQFF. CDR3 DNA: TGTGCCAGCAGCTTGGTCAGGGGGTCCTACAATGAGCAGTTCTTC.

The J gene is TRBJ2-7, the V gene TRBV3-1 (or the pseudogene TRBV3-2), with D hard to call. Trimming stripped 0 bases from V and 6 bases from J, with 12 bases between. Germline values: CDR1 LGHDT, CDR2 YNNKEL (reference sequence). This CDR3 has 14 amino acids. In nucleotides, the CDR3 is TGTGCCAGCAGCCAAGACCCAATACATTCCGAGCAGTACTTC. Its protein product is CASSQDPIHSEQYF.

A single count supports this clone. CDR3 loop: CASGPTGHTEAFF. For the CDR3, the DNA is TGCGCCAGCGGCCCGACAGGGCACACTGAAGCTTTCTTT. The J gene is TRBJ1-1, the V gene TRBV10-2; TRBD1 matches at 7 bases. CDR1 and CDR2 from the germline V gene are WSHSY and SAAADI. This CDR3 comprises 13 residues. Trimming cost V 8 bases and J 3 bases; bases outside gene matches: 6.

The chain carries TRBV5-1 and TRBJ2-7; the D gene is possibly TRBD1 (5 bases). The CDR3 has 14 residues. V was clipped by 0 bases and J by 6 bases, with 13 bases between them. Germline loops: CDR1 SGHRS, CDR2 YFSETQ. This chain's CDR3 is CASSLVAGWGEQYF. CDR3 nucleotides: TGCGCCAGCAGCTTGGTAGCAGGGTGGGGCGAGCAGTACTTC. Filled out from reference TRBV5-1 and TRBJ2-7, the complete variable domain reads KAGVTQTPRYLIKTRGQQVTLSCSPISGHRSVSWYQQTPGQGLQFLFEYFSETQRNKGNFPGRFSGRQFSNSRSEMNVSTLELGDSALYLCASSLVAGWGEQYFGPGTRLTVT.

The V call is TRBV25-1, the J call TRBJ1-1; 9 positions agree with TRBD1. The CDR3 runs 14 residues. CDR1 and CDR2 (germline): MGHDK, SYGVNS. The ends lost 5 bases at V and 4 bases at J; junction bases unmatched: 5. The CDR3 DNA is TGTGCCAGCAGTACAGGGGGCGCGATCACTGAAGCTTTCTTT. Encoded protein: CASSTGGAITEAFF.

J is TRBJ2-2 and V is TRBV5-1; no reliable D call. Trimming cost V 4 bases and J 1 base, with 11 bases left between them. Germline-derived CDR1 and CDR2 are SGHRS and YFSETQ. The CDR3 has 15 residues. As DNA, the CDR3 is TGCGCCAGCAGCCGTACGGGTCAGAACACCGGGGAGCTGTTTTTT. It is translated as CASSRTGQNTGELFF. Complete variable domain (other parts from reference TRBV5-1 and TRBJ2-2): KAGVTQTPRYLIKTRGQQVTLSCSPISGHRSVSWYQQTPGQGLQFLFEYFSETQRNKGNFPGRFSGRQFSNSRSEMNVSTLELGDSALYLCASSRTGQNTGELFFGEGSRLTVL.

The chain is built from TRBV5-3 and TRBJ2-1, with D perhaps TRBD2 (6 bases). TRBV5-3 carries the ORF label, with uncertain function. The CDR3 length is 14 residues. V lost 6 bases to trimming and J lost 12 bases, with 22 bases between them. CDR3 protein: CARMSVAGTRGQFF. CDR3 bases: TGTGCCAGAATGAGTGTTGCGGGGACGCGGGGGCAGTTCTTC.

V gene TRBV14 combines with J gene TRBJ1-1; perhaps TRBD1 as D (5 bases). The CDR3 extends over 13 amino acids. Per the germline V gene, CDR1 is SGHDN and CDR2 is FVKESK. V was clipped by 5 bases and J by 4 bases, with 11 bases between them. CDR3 protein: CASSVRVGTEAFF. For the CDR3, the DNA is TGTGCCAGCAGCGTCAGGGTGGGCACTGAAGCTTTCTTT.

The rearrangement uses TRBV7-9 and TRBJ1-1; D gene unclear. V gave up 0 bases and J gave up 5 bases, with 7 bases separating them. The CDR3 is 13 amino acids. Germline CDR1 SEHNR, CDR2 FQNEAQ (reference sequence). CDR3 nucleotide sequence: TGTGCCAGCAGCTTAGCGCGGGGTACTGAAGCTTTCTTT. This gives the protein CASSLARGTEAFF.

A single count supports this clone. This chain uses TRBV5-1 with TRBJ1-1; D might be TRBD1 (5 bases). V was trimmed by 4 bases and J by 0 bases, leaving 16 bases between them. The CDR3 has 16 residues. Germline V gives CDR1 SGHRS, CDR2 YFSETQ. The CDR3 bases are TGCGCCAGCAGCCCCTCCCCGGACAAATTGAACACTGAAGCTTTCTTT. Translating it yields CASSPSPDKLNTEAFF.

This chain connects TRBV20-1 to TRBJ1-2; 10 positions agree with TRBD1. This CDR3 comprises 11 residues. The germline V gene encodes CDR1 DFQATT and CDR2 SNEGSKA (reference sequence). With V trimmed by 5 bases and J by 9 bases, 3 bases remained unmatched. Here the CDR3 reads CSAGQGVRYTF. The CDR3 DNA follows: TGCAGTGCTGGACAGGGGGTCCGCTACACCTTC.

The chain carries TRBV5-1 and TRBJ1-4; TRBD1 might be the D (5 bases). The CDR3 covers 16 residues. V lost 4 bases and J lost 4, with 17 bases in between. Germline loops: CDR1 SGHRS, CDR2 YFSETQ. The CDR3 DNA is TGCGCCAGCAGCCCAGGAGGGACGGCCGATAATGAAAAACTGTTTTTT. Amino acid sequence: CASSPGGTADNEKLFF.

The chain employs TRBV9 and TRBJ2-1, with no clear D. Germline V gene lookup returns CDR1 SGDLS and CDR2 YYNGEE. The CDR3 length is 13 residues. Trimming stripped 1 base from V and 8 bases from J, with 10 bases between. The DNA of the CDR3 is TGTGCCAGCAGCGTAACCCTAGGCCATGAGCAGTTCTTC. This gives the protein CASSVTLGHEQFF.

For this clone: The sample holds other DNA sequences that translate to the same CDR3. This chain connects TRBV6-5 to TRBJ1-1; D might be TRBD1 (5 bases). Between the trimmed V and J ends, which lost 10 bases and 0 bases, there was a span of 12 bases. The CDR3 contains 13 residues. CDR1 MNHEY and CDR2 SVGAGI come from the germline V gene. The CDR3 loop reads CAIAGQMNTEAFF. For the CDR3, the DNA is TGTGCCATCGCGGGGCAAATGAACACTGAAGCTTTCTTT.

The chain couples TRBV5-1 to TRBJ1-2, with 9 bases identical to TRBD1. The trim removed 4 bases at V and 5 bases at J, leaving 6 bases unmatched. Germline values: CDR1 SGHRS, CDR2 YFSETQ. The CDR3 contains 14 residues. The CDR3 spells CASSPGQGGYGYTF. The CDR3 DNA is TGCGCCAGCAGCCCGGGACAGGGTGGGTATGGCTACACCTTC.

The rearrangement uses TRBV7-2 and TRBJ1-5; D remains unclear. CDR1 and CDR2 from the germline V gene are SGHTA and FQGNSA. V dropped 5 bases and J dropped 5 bases, with 10 bases sitting between them. CDR3 length: 13 residues. The CDR3 DNA reads as TGTGCCAGCAGCGCGAATGGAGATCAGCCCCAGCATTTT. Translated: CASSANGDQPQHF.

Only one count was recorded for this clone. V gene TRBV29-1 combines with J gene TRBJ1-1; 8 nucleotides agree with TRBD1. The CDR3 is 14 amino acids. V was pared by 7 bases and J by 4 bases, with 11 bases of the junction left unmatched. The germline gives CDR1 SQVTM, CDR2 ANQGSEA. In nucleotides, the CDR3 is TGCAGCGCTTGTTCCCTGACAGGGGCCACTGAAGCTTTCTTT. It codes for CSACSLTGATEAFF.

The chain joins TRBV7-9 to TRBJ1-6; TRBD1 agrees at 9 bases. The germline V gene encodes CDR1 SEHNR and CDR2 FQNEAQ (reference sequence). This CDR3 spans 11 amino acids. The V gene end was trimmed by 10 bases and the J gene end by 13 bases; junction bases not matched to a gene: 5. CDR3 in DNA: TGTGCCACAGGACAGGGGTTCCCCCTCCACTTT. Protein product: CATGQGFPLHF.